This TCR beta chain was identified in a study of regulatory T cells in long-lasting Graves disease. Findings and caveats of the study: The number of shared public clonotypes was higher in persistent patients (around 2,500) than new patients (around 960). Segments TRBV28, TRBJ1-2 and TRBJ2-5 showed preferential usage in persistent disease.

This CDR3 has 14 residues. From germline, CDR1 is LNHDA and CDR2 SQIVND (reference sequence). The ends were cut back, 2 bases at V and 1 base at J, with 9 bases in the middle. Specified time point: newly diagnosed GD, antithyroid drugs for less than 3 months. The TCR library was made from RNA extracted from PBMCs. This clonotype was detected only a few times. Its target is unknown. Library construction for TCR beta used iRepertoire HTBI primers and Arm-PCR of CDR3 regions. TCRdb independently ran MiXCR on the multiplex PCR reads; one entry per CDR3 protein. This sample carries about 620,000 distinct CDR3 sequences, around 15% of them seen once, and the ten largest clones take about 17%. These same records also appear under a second study, on T cells in Graves' hyperthyroidism and ophthalmopathy. This second report adds: A 13 V-J signature model discriminated ophthalmopathy versus stable hyperthyroidism.

The rearrangement joins TRBV19 to TRBJ2-7; D is ambiguous. Sequenced here: peripheral blood mononuclear cells (PBMCs), sampled at new diagnosis, from a patient treated with antithyroid drugs. This clonotype was sampled from a woman aged 25 to 45 with Graves disease. CDR3 residues: CASSITDRSYEQYF. The CDR3 region has the DNA TGTGCCAGTAGTATAACGGACCGTTCCTACGAGCAGTACTTC.